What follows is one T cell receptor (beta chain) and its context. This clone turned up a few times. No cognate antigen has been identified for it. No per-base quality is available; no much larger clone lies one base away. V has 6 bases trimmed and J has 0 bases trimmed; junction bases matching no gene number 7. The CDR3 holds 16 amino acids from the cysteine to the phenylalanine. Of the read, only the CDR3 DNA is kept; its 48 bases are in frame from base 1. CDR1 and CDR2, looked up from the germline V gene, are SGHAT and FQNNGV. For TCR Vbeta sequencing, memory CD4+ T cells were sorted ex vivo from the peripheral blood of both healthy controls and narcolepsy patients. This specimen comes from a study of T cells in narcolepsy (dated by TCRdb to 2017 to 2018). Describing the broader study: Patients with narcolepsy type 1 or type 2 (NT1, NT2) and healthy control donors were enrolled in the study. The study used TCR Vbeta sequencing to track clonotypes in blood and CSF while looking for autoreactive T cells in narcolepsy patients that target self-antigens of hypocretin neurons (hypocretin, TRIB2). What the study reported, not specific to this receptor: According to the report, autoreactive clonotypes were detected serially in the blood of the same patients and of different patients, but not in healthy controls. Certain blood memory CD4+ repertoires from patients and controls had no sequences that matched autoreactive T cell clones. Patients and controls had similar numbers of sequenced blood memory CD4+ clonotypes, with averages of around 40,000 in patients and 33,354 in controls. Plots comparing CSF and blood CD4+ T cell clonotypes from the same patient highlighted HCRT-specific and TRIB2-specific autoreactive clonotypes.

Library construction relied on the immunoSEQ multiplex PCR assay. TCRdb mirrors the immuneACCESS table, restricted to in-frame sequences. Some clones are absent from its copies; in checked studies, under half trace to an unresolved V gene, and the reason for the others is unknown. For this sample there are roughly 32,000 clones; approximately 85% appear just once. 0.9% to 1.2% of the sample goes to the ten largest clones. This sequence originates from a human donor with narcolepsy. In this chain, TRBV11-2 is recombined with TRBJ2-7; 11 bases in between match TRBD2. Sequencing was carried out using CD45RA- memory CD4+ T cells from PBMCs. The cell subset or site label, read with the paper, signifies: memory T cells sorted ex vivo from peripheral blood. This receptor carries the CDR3 CASSRTTSGASYEQYF. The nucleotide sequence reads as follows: TGTGCCAGCAGTAGAACGACTAGCGGGGCCTCCTACGAGCAGTACTTC. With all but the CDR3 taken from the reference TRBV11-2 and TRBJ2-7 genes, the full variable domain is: EAGVAQSPRYKIIEKRQSVAFWCNPISGHATLYWYQQILGQGPKLLIQFQNNGVVDDSQLPKDRFSAERLKGVDSTLKIQPAKLEDSAVYLCASSRTTSGASYEQYFGPGTRLTVT.